This T cell receptor beta chain was documented in a study of blood T cell repertoires in COVID-19. This clone was counted only a few times. The data were produced by immunoSEQ multiplex PCR, yet TCRdb's version contains in-frame clones alone and is incomplete. The sample shows under 500,000 clones, around 89% of them seen only once. J was trimmed by 7 bases and V by 3 bases; bases with no gene match: 4. CDR3 length equals 13 residues. The germline V gene has CDR1 GTSNPN and CDR2 SVGIG (reference sequence). This TCR was sampled from a woman aged 25 to 39 with acute or convalescent COVID-19. The chain is built from TRBV30 and TRBJ1-5, with 9 bases aligning to TRBD1. The sample comprised peripheral blood. CDR3 region: CAWSIQGAQPQHF. In DNA, the CDR3 is TGTGCCTGGAGCATACAGGGGGCACAGCCCCAGCATTTT.